What follows are 22 T cell receptor beta chains derived from one specimen sequenced in a study of cytomegalovirus exposure and HLA in healthy donors. It was with 60 Vbeta and 13 Jbeta primers that the PCR ran. The method was immunoSEQ multiplex PCR; TCRdb's version includes in-frame clones alone and lacks a portion of them. Among over 110,000 clones listed, 60% to 80% were seen once. Material: PBMCs. Receptors were obtained from a man aged 18 to 29 in good health and CMV-seronegative.

This rearrangement joins TRBV7-2 to TRBJ1-1; 7 nucleotides agree with TRBD1. With 5 bases clipped from V and 1 base from J, the junction kept 4 bases outside the gene matches. The CDR3 sequence is 14 residues long. The germline V gene has CDR1 SGHTA and CDR2 FQGNSA. The CDR3 loop is CASSVQGTNTEAFF. CDR3 DNA sequence: TGTGCCAGCAGCGTACAGGGGACGAACACTGAAGCTTTCTTT.

This clone has more than one count but fewer than ten. The chain joins TRBV5-8 to TRBJ1-2; 10 nucleotides match TRBD1. The CDR3 consists of 14 residues. Looked up from germline, CDR1 is SGHTS and CDR2 is YDEGEE. V was clipped by 4 bases and J by 4 bases; unmatched bases: 4. CDR3 nucleotides: TGTGCCAGCAGCGCGGGACAGGGGCTCTATGGCTACACCTTC. As protein: CASSAGQGLYGYTF. The full variable domain, in which reference TRBV5-8 and TRBJ1-2 provide the parts outside the CDR3, is EAGVTQSPTHLIKTRGQQATLRCSPISGHTSVYWYQQALGLGLQFLLWYDEGEERNRGNFPPRFSGRQFPNYSSELNVNALELEDSALYLCASSAGQGLYGYTFGSGTRLTVV.

This chain joins TRBV29-1 and TRBJ2-6, with TRBD1 identical over 9 bases. Germline loops: CDR1 SQVTM, CDR2 ANQGSEA. Trimming at V came to 6 bases and at J to 4 bases, leaving 10 bases not matched to a gene. The CDR3 has 16 amino acids. CDR3 coding DNA: TGCAGCGTCGCCGGACAGGGGACGGGGGGGGCCAACGTCCTGACTTTC. Protein: CSVAGQGTGGANVLTF.

The rearrangement links TRBV7-2 to TRBJ2-7; a possible D gene is TRBD2 (5 bases). CDR1 is SGHTA and CDR2 is FQGNSA in the germline V gene. This CDR3 region has 12 residues. V lost 3 bases, J lost 6 bases, and 9 bases lay in between. CDR3 sequence: CASSFRRGEQYF. In DNA, the CDR3 is TGTGCCAGCAGCTTCCGTCGGGGCGAGCAGTACTTC.

The chain has TRBV7-2 and TRBJ2-7, with D tentatively TRBD1 (5 bases). Per the germline V gene, CDR1 is SGHTA and CDR2 is FQGNSA. Trimming stripped 2 bases from V and 0 bases from J, with 11 bases between. This CDR3 comprises 15 residues. CDR3 amino acids: CASSLTQAISYEQYF. As DNA, the CDR3 is TGTGCCAGCAGCTTAACACAGGCGATCTCCTACGAGCAGTACTTC.

The CDR3 nucleotides are TGTGCCATCAGTGATAATAGCGGGGGGGATTACAATGAGCAGTTCTTC. It translates to CAISDNSGGDYNEQFF. This chain links TRBV10-3 with TRBJ2-1, with TRBD2 matching 11 bases. J gave up 4 bases and V 3 bases, and 5 bases lay outside the gene matches. Germline lookup yields CDR1 ENHRY and CDR2 SYGVKD. The CDR3 is 16 residues long.

The J gene is TRBJ2-7, the V gene TRBV11-2; D perhaps matches TRBD2 (5 bases). Germline V gene sequence: CDR1 SGHAT, CDR2 FQNNGV. V shed 7 bases and J shed 4 bases, with 20 bases lying between them. The CDR3 consists of 15 residues. This chain's CDR3 is CASTLTVGSRYEQYF. CDR3 DNA: TGTGCCAGCACCCTTACCGTGGGGAGTAGATACGAGCAGTACTTC. Filled out from reference TRBV11-2 and TRBJ2-7, the complete variable domain reads EAGVAQSPRYKIIEKRQSVAFWCNPISGHATLYWYQQILGQGPKLLIQFQNNGVVDDSQLPKDRFSAERLKGVDSTLKIQPAKLEDSAVYLCASTLTVGSRYEQYFGPGTRLTVT.

The chain employs TRBV7-9 and TRBJ1-6; D is uncertain. The CDR3 extends over 12 amino acids. V lost 8 bases to trimming and J lost 12 bases, with 14 bases between them. Germline CDR1 reads SEHNR; CDR2 reads FQNEAQ (reference sequence). This chain's CDR3 is CASGGPKGPLHF. The CDR3 coding sequence is TGTGCCAGCGGAGGGCCCAAAGGACCCCTCCACTTT.

The chain has TRBV5-4 and TRBJ1-6; no firm D call. Germline CDR1 reads SGHNT; CDR2 reads YYREEE (reference sequence). Trimming took off 4 bases at V and 7 bases at J, with 9 bases between the two ends. The CDR3 has 13 amino acids. The CDR3 DNA follows: TGTGCCAGCAGCCTAGCGGGCAATTCACCCCTCCACTTT. This translates into CASSLAGNSPLHF.

This rearrangement joins TRBV9 to TRBJ2-2, with 9 bases fitting TRBD1. The CDR3 length is 16 residues. The trim removed 2 bases at V and 5 bases at J, leaving 7 bases unmatched. Germline CDR1 SGDLS, CDR2 YYNGEE. DNA of the CDR3: TGTGCCAGCAGCGTTCCGGGACAGGGAATGACCGGGGAGCTGTTTTTT. Its protein is CASSVPGQGMTGELFF.

The chain joins TRBV5-4 to TRBJ1-2, with 8 bases aligning to TRBD1. Unmatched junction bases numbered 10, after V lost 4 bases and J lost 2 bases. CDR1 is SGHNT, CDR2 YYREEE, per germline (reference sequence). The CDR3 extends over 16 amino acids. This CDR3 is CASSTFGTGSNYGYTF. CDR3 nucleotides: TGTGCCAGCAGCACTTTCGGGACAGGCTCAAACTATGGCTACACCTTC. Drawing the rest from reference TRBV5-4 and TRBJ1-2, the complete variable domain is ETGVTQSPTHLIKTRGQQVTLRCSSQSGHNTVSWYQQALGQGPQFIFQYYREEENGRGNFPPRFSGLQFPNYSSELNVNALELDDSALYLCASSTFGTGSNYGYTFGSGTRLTVV.

This chain uses TRBV2 with TRBJ1-2; D is uncertain. The CDR3 extends over 14 amino acids. V lost 1 base and J lost 7, with 13 bases in between. From germline, CDR1 is SNHLY and CDR2 FYNNEI. The CDR3 DNA is TGTGCCAGCAGTGAAGTCTTTGAATCGGGTGGCTACACCTTC. It specifies CASSEVFESGGYTF.

The rearrangement links TRBV5-1 to TRBJ1-2; 7 nucleotides line up with TRBD1. The CDR3 totals 15 residues. The trim removed 4 bases at V and 7 bases at J, leaving 13 bases unmatched. CDR1 is SGHRS, CDR2 YFSETQ, per germline. CDR3 coding DNA: TGCGCCAGCAGCCATGGGGACAGCGTTATAGGTGGCTACACCTTC. This encodes CASSHGDSVIGGYTF.

This chain connects TRBV18 to TRBJ1-1, with D perhaps matching TRBD1 (5 bases). V lost 3 bases and J 4 bases, leaving 15 bases between the germline ends. Looked up from germline, CDR1 is KGHSH and CDR2 is LQKENI. CDR3 length: 15 residues. The CDR3 is CASSPLAGSGTEAFF. CDR3 DNA sequence: TGTGCCAGCTCACCGTTGGCAGGGTCAGGCACTGAAGCTTTCTTT.

The gene calls are TRBV6-6 and TRBJ2-5, with 10 bases identical to TRBD1. CDR3 size: 15 residues. Germline-derived CDR1 and CDR2 are MNHNY and SVGAGI (reference sequence). Trimming at V came to 2 bases and at J to 4 bases, leaving 4 bases not matched to a gene. CDR3 region: CASSYPTGGGETQYF. In nucleotides, the CDR3 is TGTGCCAGCAGTTACCCGACAGGGGGCGGAGAGACCCAGTACTTC.

V gene TRBV15 combines with J gene TRBJ1-3; possibly TRBD1 for D (5 bases). CDR1 is LNHNV and CDR2 is YYDKDF in the germline V gene (reference sequence). CDR3 size: 15 residues. The V gene lost 5 bases and the J gene lost 0 bases, with 11 bases spanning the gap. CDR3 coding DNA: TGTGCCACCAGCCTTGACAGAAACTCTGGAAACACCATATATTTT. This codes for CATSLDRNSGNTIYF.

The chain carries TRBV5-6 and TRBJ1-1; D might be TRBD1 (5 bases). CDR1 is SGHDT, CDR2 YYEEEE, per germline. Deletions cut 2 bases from V and 5 bases from J, with 25 bases between. The CDR3 totals 18 residues. The CDR3 sequence is CASSFLGRGGDRGTEAFF. Here the CDR3 DNA reads TGTGCCAGCAGCTTCCTTGGTAGAGGTGGGGACCGGGGGACTGAAGCTTTCTTT.

This clone was seen just once. The chain has TRBV7-3 and TRBJ2-3, with D maybe TRBD1 (5 bases). Germline V gene sequence: CDR1 SGHTA, CDR2 FQGTGA. This CDR3 is 15 amino acids long. Trimming stripped 1 base from V and 3 bases from J, with 11 bases between. CDR3 region: CASSLNRGLTDTQYF. CDR3 nucleotide sequence: TGTGCCAGCAGCTTAAATAGGGGCTTGACAGATACGCAGTATTTT.

This chain connects TRBV6-6 to TRBJ1-2; 7 bases agree with TRBD1. Germline CDR1 MNHNY, CDR2 SVGAGI (reference sequence). V was pared by 6 bases and J by 1 base, with 5 bases of the junction left unmatched. This CDR3 is 14 amino acids long. The CDR3 reads CASRSDRSNYGYTF. CDR3 nucleotide sequence: TGTGCCAGCAGGTCGGACAGGAGTAACTATGGCTACACCTTC.

This chain uses TRBV30 with TRBJ1-2; D gene uncertain. V was clipped by 7 bases and J by 1 base, with 13 bases between them. The CDR3 totals 13 residues. Germline V gene lookup returns CDR1 GTSNPN and CDR2 SVGIG (reference sequence). The CDR3 sequence is CASPVRFNYGYTF. The DNA for the CDR3 is TGTGCCTCTCCAGTGCGGTTTAACTATGGCTACACCTTC.

In its sample, this clone was seen once. V and J are TRBV14 and TRBJ1-2; 10 bases map to TRBD1. Germline values: CDR1 SGHDN, CDR2 FVKESK. The CDR3 runs 17 residues. The V gene end was trimmed by 1 base and the J gene end by 6 bases; junction bases not matched to a gene: 11. The CDR3 DNA reads TGTGCCAGCAGCCAAGGACAGGGGGCGCTTCCGGCGCATGGCTACACCTTC. It encodes CASSQGQGALPAHGYTF.

The chain carries TRBV29-1 and TRBJ2-2; D unresolved. The CDR3 spans 12 residues. The V end was cut by 6 bases, the J end by 4 bases, with 9 bases between. Germline values: CDR1 SQVTM, CDR2 ANQGSEA. The CDR3 nucleotides read TGCAGCGTCCTTACGGGCACCGGGGAGCTGTTTTTT. It codes for CSVLTGTGELFF.